The 29 T cell receptor beta chains below were found in one sample sequenced in a study of blood T cell repertoires in COVID-19. The protocol was immunoSEQ multiplex PCR, while the TCRdb copy is restricted to in-frame clones and leaves out a portion. The sample carries about 170,000 clones, approximately 87% recorded once. The material sequenced was peripheral blood. The receptor set was obtained from an older woman with COVID-19, enrolled during active disease.

The CDR3 loop is CASSRDRGRYGYTF. The CDR3 nucleotides are TGTGCCAGCAGCCGAGACAGGGGAAGGTATGGCTACACCTTC. J is TRBJ1-2 and V is TRBV7-9, with 8 bases fitting TRBD1. The length of the CDR3 is 14 residues. Trimming cost V 5 bases and J 5 bases; bases outside gene matches: 7. Per germline, CDR1 SEHNR and CDR2 FQNEAQ (reference sequence).

The chain employs TRBV20-1 and TRBJ1-5; 8 bases fit TRBD1. CDR3 length: 16 amino acids. Per the germline V gene, CDR1 is DFQATT and CDR2 is SNEGSKA (reference sequence). The V gene end was trimmed by 3 bases and the J gene end by 4 bases; junction bases not matched to a gene: 11. The CDR3 DNA sequence: TGCAGTGCTAGTCCCAGGGGGCGCAGCAGGAATCAGCCCCAGCATTTT. Translating it yields CSASPRGRSRNQPQHF.

The V gene is TRBV12-3 or TRBV12-4, the J gene TRBJ1-1; the match to TRBD1 covers 7 bases. Losses at the gene ends were 6 bases for V and 6 bases for J; bases not matched to a gene: 7. The CDR3 runs 13 residues. The CDR3 loop is CASRKTGAAEAFF. The CDR3, as DNA: TGTGCCAGCAGAAAAACAGGGGCGGCTGAAGCTTTCTTT.

This chain uses TRBV7-9 with TRBJ2-1, with 7 nucleotides matching TRBD1. The CDR3 runs 15 residues. In germline, CDR1 is SEHNR, CDR2 FQNEAQ (reference sequence). V lost 6 bases and J lost 4; bases outside the gene matches: 9. The CDR3 is CASSSRGQSYNEQFF. CDR3 nucleotides: TGTGCCAGCAGTTCCAGGGGACAGTCTTACAATGAGCAGTTCTTC.

The rearrangement links TRBV30 to TRBJ2-7, with TRBD1 matching over 8 bases. CDR3 length: 14 residues. Trimming took 2 bases from V and 4 from J; bases not matched to a gene: 7. Per germline, CDR1 GTSNPN and CDR2 SVGIG (reference sequence). The CDR3 sequence: CAWSPGTGYYEQYF. In DNA, the CDR3 is TGTGCCTGGAGTCCCGGGACAGGATATTACGAGCAGTACTTC.

The chain employs TRBV10-3 and TRBJ2-6; D possibly corresponds to TRBD1 (5 bases). V was cut by 2 bases and J by 1 base, with 6 bases left in between. The CDR3 covers 15 residues. In germline, CDR1 is ENHRY, CDR2 SYGVKD. The CDR3: CAISERTSGANVLTF. CDR3 DNA: TGTGCCATCAGTGAGCGGACATCTGGGGCCAACGTCCTGACTTTC.

The V gene is TRBV9, the J gene TRBJ2-3; 13 bases map to TRBD2. The trim removed 3 bases at V and 8 bases at J, leaving 3 bases unmatched. Per germline, CDR1 SGDLS and CDR2 YYNGEE. This CDR3 contains 14 residues. CDR3 sequence (DNA): TGTGCCAGCAGCGGGACTAGCGGGAGCTCTACGCAGTATTTT. Translating it yields CASSGTSGSSTQYF.

The V gene is TRBV5-1, the J gene TRBJ2-1; a possible D gene is TRBD2 (5 bases). The ends were cut back, 4 bases at V and 1 base at J, with 12 bases in the middle. The CDR3 has 15 amino acids. Germline loops: CDR1 SGHRS, CDR2 YFSETQ. Here the CDR3 reads CASSQGSQSYNEQFF. The CDR3 nucleotides are TGCGCCAGCAGCCAAGGGAGTCAATCCTACAATGAGCAGTTCTTC.

The chain employs TRBV5-1 and TRBJ2-1; TRBD2 agrees at 10 bases. Germline lookup yields CDR1 SGHRS and CDR2 YFSETQ. J was trimmed by 5 bases and V by 3 bases; bases with no gene match: 5. The CDR3 has 15 residues. Written as DNA, the CDR3 is TGCGCCAGCAGCTCGGGACTAGCGTTAAACAATGAGCAGTTCTTC. Its protein product is CASSSGLALNNEQFF. Filled out from reference TRBV5-1 and TRBJ2-1, the complete variable domain reads KAGVTQTPRYLIKTRGQQVTLSCSPISGHRSVSWYQQTPGQGLQFLFEYFSETQRNKGNFPGRFSGRQFSNSRSEMNVSTLELGDSALYLCASSSGLALNNEQFFGPGTRLTVL.

The chain carries TRBV7-6 and TRBJ2-2; weak D call: TRBD2 (6 bases). Trimming cost V 5 bases and J 2 bases, with 15 bases left between them. CDR3 size: 16 residues. Germline lookup yields CDR1 SGHVS and CDR2 FNYEAQ. CDR3 in DNA: TGTGCCAGCAGCCGCCAAGCTAGCGTAAACACCGGGGAGCTGTTTTTT. As protein: CASSRQASVNTGELFF.

The V call is TRBV5-1, the J call TRBJ2-1; 7 nucleotides line up with TRBD2. Germline V lookup: CDR1 SGHRS, CDR2 YFSETQ. Unmatched junction bases numbered 11, after V lost 3 bases and J lost 8 bases. The CDR3 extends over 15 amino acids. For the CDR3, the DNA is TGCGCCAGCAGCTCTTCGATGACTAGCTTCTATGAGCAGTTCTTC. Translating it yields CASSSSMTSFYEQFF.

This rearrangement joins TRBV7-2 to TRBJ2-5; 14 bases are shared with TRBD2. CDR3 length equals 18 residues. Germline loops: CDR1 SGHTA, CDR2 FQGNSA. Losses at the gene ends were 3 bases for V and 2 bases for J; bases not matched to a gene: 8. The CDR3 is CASSLPGLAGVGQETQYF. The CDR3 DNA sequence: TGTGCCAGCAGCTTGCCGGGACTAGCGGGAGTTGGGCAAGAGACCCAGTACTTC.

J is TRBJ1-1 and V is TRBV30; D not resolved. V lost 3 bases, J lost 9 bases, and 11 bases lay in between. This CDR3 has 11 amino acids. Germline CDR1 GTSNPN, CDR2 SVGIG (reference sequence). The CDR3 loop reads CAWSGLHQAFF. The CDR3 coding sequence is TGTGCCTGGAGCGGACTTCACCAAGCTTTCTTT.

This clone was picked up one time. The gene calls are TRBV7-8 and TRBJ2-7; the D gene is possibly TRBD2 (5 bases). CDR1 is SGHVS and CDR2 is FQNEAQ in the germline V gene. The CDR3 contains 13 residues. Trimming removed 1 base from V and 2 bases from J, with 6 bases in between. CDR3 DNA: TGTGCCAGCAGCTTAGGGGAGACCTACGAGCAGTACTTC. Translating gives CASSLGETYEQYF.

V gene TRBV4-2 combines with J gene TRBJ2-1; a weak D match, TRBD2 (7 bases). V was cut by 7 bases and J by 9 bases, with 16 bases left in between. Germline V lookup: CDR1 LGHNA, CDR2 YNFKEQ. CDR3 length: 13 residues. CDR3 sequence reads: CASKSSGEGEQFF. CDR3 in DNA: TGTGCCAGCAAGAGCTCAGGGGAGGGTGAGCAGTTCTTC.

The chain employs TRBV30 and TRBJ2-7; 10 nucleotides line up with TRBD2. The CDR3 has 14 residues. V dropped 5 bases and J dropped 4; count of bases not matched to a gene: 8. Germline V gene lookup returns CDR1 GTSNPN and CDR2 SVGIG (reference sequence). The CDR3 sequence: CAWGGASGSYEQYF. In DNA form, the CDR3 reads TGTGCCTGGGGGGGGGCTAGCGGGAGTTACGAGCAGTACTTC.

J is TRBJ1-1 and V is TRBV6-6; the D gene is possibly TRBD1 (6 bases). CDR1 MNHNY and CDR2 SVGAGI come from the germline V gene (reference sequence). CDR3 length: 14 amino acids. V shed 7 bases and J shed 0 bases, with 12 bases lying between them. CDR3: CASTRGGMNTEAFF. In nucleotides, the CDR3 is TGTGCCAGCACCAGAGGGGGAATGAACACTGAAGCTTTCTTT.

This chain connects TRBV10-2 to TRBJ1-1; 12 bases match TRBD1. This CDR3 comprises 16 residues. Germline loops: CDR1 WSHSY, CDR2 SAAADI. V lost 5 bases, J lost 1 base, and 5 bases stayed unmatched. The CDR3 loop reads CASSSGQGAWNTEAFF. CDR3 in DNA: TGCGCCAGCAGTTCGGGACAGGGGGCGTGGAACACTGAAGCTTTCTTT.

V gene TRBV7-2 combines with J gene TRBJ2-7; D is possibly TRBD1 (5 bases). Germline lookup yields CDR1 SGHTA and CDR2 FQGNSA. Trimming stripped 1 base from V and 0 bases from J, with 13 bases between. The CDR3 extends over 16 amino acids. The CDR3 DNA reads as TGTGCCAGCAGCTTAGGAGCAGGGCGACTCTCCTACGAGCAGTACTTC. It encodes CASSLGAGRLSYEQYF.

The chain has TRBV6-2 or TRBV6-3 and TRBJ2-7; D gene unclear. This CDR3 contains 16 residues. V was pared by 2 bases and J by 1 base, with 15 bases between. Germline-derived CDR1 and CDR2 are MNHEY and SVGEGT. CDR3 in amino acids: CASSYRRYGGSYEQYF. The CDR3 DNA sequence: TGTGCCAGCAGTTACCGGCGGTATGGCGGATCCTACGAGCAGTACTTC.

CDR3 in amino acids: CASSPSRERDPFYNEQFF. CDR3 sequence (DNA): TGTGCCAGCAGTCCCTCCCGGGAGCGGGATCCCTTCTACAATGAGCAGTTCTTC. This sequence joins TRBV7-8 and TRBJ2-1; 7 positions match TRBD2. This CDR3 spans 18 amino acids. V gave up 6 bases and J gave up 3 bases; unmatched junction bases: 17. The germline gives CDR1 SGHVS, CDR2 FQNEAQ.

This chain connects TRBV24-1 to TRBJ2-6; tentative D call: TRBD2 (5 bases). This CDR3 spans 15 amino acids. Germline CDR1 is KGHDR and CDR2 is SFDVKD. V was clipped by 5 bases and J by 1 base, with 8 bases between them. The CDR3 loop reads CATSGGYSGANVLTF. In DNA, the CDR3 is TGTGCCACCAGTGGAGGGTATTCTGGGGCCAACGTCCTGACTTTC.

This clone came up a few times. The chain uses TRBV9 and TRBJ2-7; D possibly corresponds to TRBD2 (7 bases). CDR1 is SGDLS, CDR2 YYNGEE, per germline. This CDR3 region has 15 residues. With 0 bases removed from V and 4 bases from J, the gap between germline ends came to 14 bases. The DNA of the CDR3 is TGTGCCAGCAGCGTAGCCGGGGGGCAAGTTTACGAGCAGTACTTC. This codes for CASSVAGGQVYEQYF.

Concerning this clone itself: Distinct nucleotide sequences in the sample also encode this CDR3. The chain joins TRBV11-2 to TRBJ1-2; the D gene is possibly TRBD1 (5 bases). CDR3 length equals 15 residues. V shed 1 base and J shed 0 bases, with 9 bases lying between them. CDR1 SGHAT and CDR2 FQNNGV come from the germline V gene. This CDR3 reads CASSLGGGANYGYTF. The DNA for the CDR3 is TGTGCCAGCAGCTTAGGGGGGGGAGCTAACTATGGCTACACCTTC.

The rearrangement joins TRBV28 to TRBJ1-4; TRBD1 matches at 10 bases. Germline V gives CDR1 MDHEN, CDR2 SYDVKM. V gave up 3 bases and J gave up 6 bases; unmatched junction bases: 7. The CDR3 runs to 16 residues. The DNA for the CDR3 is TGTGCCAGCAGTTTGGAGACAGGGGGCGTCGATGAAAAACTGTTTTTT. This encodes CASSLETGGVDEKLFF.

The genes are TRBV29-1 and TRBJ2-1; TRBD2 aligns across 7 bases. V gave up 0 bases and J gave up 3 bases; unmatched junction bases: 8. This CDR3 has 16 amino acids. Germline V gene data show CDR1 as SQVTM and CDR2 as ANQGSEA. CDR3 loop: CSVEDTASGFYNEQFF. The CDR3 DNA follows: TGCAGCGTTGAAGATACGGCTAGCGGCTTCTACAATGAGCAGTTCTTC.

V usage is TRBV24-1 and J usage is TRBJ2-2, with 7 positions matching TRBD1. V shed 2 bases and J 6 bases; nucleotides not matched to a gene: 2. Germline V gene sequence: CDR1 KGHDR, CDR2 SFDVKD. The CDR3 consists of 14 residues. The CDR3 region is CATSDWQGAGELFF. The CDR3 DNA sequence: TGTGCCACCAGTGATTGGCAGGGGGCCGGGGAGCTGTTTTTT.

This chain uses TRBV3-1 (or the pseudogene TRBV3-2) with TRBJ1-2; TRBD1 agrees at 7 bases. The CDR3 spans 14 residues. Trimming removed 5 bases from V and 4 bases from J; junction bases left unmatched: 7. Germline lookup yields CDR1 LGHDT and CDR2 YNNKEL (reference sequence). Written as DNA, the CDR3 is TGTGCCAGCAGCTATCGGACAGGAGGCTATGGCTACACCTTC. As protein: CASSYRTGGYGYTF.

This clone has more than one count but fewer than ten. The CDR3, as DNA: TGTGCCACCAGCAGATTTAGTCGCGGCCCCGAAGCTTTCTTT. Its translation is CATSRFSRGPEAFF. This chain connects TRBV15 to TRBJ1-1; D not certain. V gave up 2 bases and J gave up 8 bases, with 15 bases separating them. CDR3 size: 14 residues. Germline CDR1 LNHNV, CDR2 YYDKDF (reference sequence).